This T cell receptor beta chain was documented in a study of PD-1 blockade in classical Hodgkin lymphoma. Repertoires were generated with immunoSEQ multiplex PCR, while TCRdb's copy carries only in-frame clones and drops some. The sample has 35,000 to 45,000 clones; approximately 70% are singletons. Whole-study results and caveats: A reduction in baseline TCR diversity was reportedly seen in newly diagnosed patients relative to healthy donors. Patients were excluded if nivolumab began under 1 year after ASCT (the autologous transplant).

Comments on this clone: Its antigen is unknown.

Every one of the patients relapsed after autologous stem cell transplantation (brentuximab vedotin exposure was variable). The sequencing here drew on peripheral blood mononuclear cells (PBMCs), taken before the second cycle of nivolumab. The origin of this receptor is a human donor with classical Hodgkin lymphoma.

In DNA, the CDR3 is TGTGCCAGCAGCCACCCACTAGCGGGAGGGCCCTCCTACGAGCAGTACTTC. This translates into CASSHPLAGGPSYEQYF. J is TRBJ2-7 and V is TRBV4-2, with TRBD2 identical over 13 bases. The germline gives CDR1 LGHNA, CDR2 YNFKEQ. Unmatched junction bases numbered 5, after V lost 3 bases and J lost 0 bases. This CDR3 region has 17 residues.